The rows below give T cell receptor beta chains drawn from one sample of a study of memory CD4+ T cells and cytomegalovirus serostatus. Method: immunoSEQ multiplex PCR; TCRdb's copy keeps in-frame clones and lacks some. Of approximately 50,000 clones listed, 60% to 80% are singletons. The specimen was memory CD4+ T cells from blood. These receptors all stem from an adult in good health and CMV-seronegative. Each CDR3 is given with its conserved first and last residue. Each record gives: V gene, D gene, clone size, J gene, CDR3 protein, CDR3 DNA. A D gene is named only where the DNA matches it firmly. The size field is filled for only some rows; it gives once, few, many or a size class.

>TRBV11-2|TRBD1|NA|TRBJ1-2
CASNRPGTVYGYTF
TGTGCCAGCAATCGACCCGGGACAGTCTATGGCTACACCTTC
>TRBV30|TRBD2|NA|TRBJ2-7
CAWSLSGRASGEQYF
TGTGCCTGGAGTCTCAGCGGGAGGGCCTCCGGAGAGCAGTACTTC
>TRBV21-1|NA|NA|TRBJ2-7
CASSKPTSGRYEQYF
TGTGCCAGCAGCAAACCGACTAGCGGAAGGTACGAGCAGTACTTC
>TRBV30|TRBD2|NA|TRBJ2-1
CAWRPDRLSGVGLGNEQFF
TGTGCCTGGAGACCGGACCGCCTAAGCGGGGTGGGGCTCGGGAATGAGCAGTTCTTC
>TRBV7-2|NA|NA|TRBJ2-3
CASSLVGTTRKGTDTQYF
TGTGCCAGCAGCTTAGTAGGGACAACTAGAAAGGGTACAGATACGCAGTATTTT
>TRBV19|TRBD2|NA|TRBJ2-7
CASSILPTSGSYEQYF
TGTGCCAGTAGTATATTACCGACTAGCGGGAGTTACGAGCAGTACTTC
>TRBV5-4|TRBD2|NA|TRBJ2-3
CASSLMVAGGASTDTQYF
TGTGCCAGCAGCTTGATGGTAGCGGGAGGAGCTAGCACAGATACGCAGTATTTT
>TRBV9|NA|once|TRBJ1-1
CASSVGVGEPAFF
TGTGCCAGCAGCGTAGGGGTGGGAGAGCCTGCTTTCTTT
>TRBV27|TRBD1|few|TRBJ2-6
CASSPRGQGRLNGANVLTF
TGTGCCAGCAGTCCCCGCGGACAGGGGAGGCTGAACGGGGCCAACGTCCTGACTTTC
>TRBV6-6|TRBD2|NA|TRBJ2-7
CASSSGTSGTGLEQYF
TGTGCCAGCAGTTCCGGGACTAGCGGGACGGGCCTCGAGCAGTACTTC
>TRBV2|NA|NA|TRBJ1-4
CASSARWGEKLFF
TGTGCCAGCAGTGCTCGGTGGGGTGAAAAACTGTTTTTT
>TRBV10-1|NA|NA|TRBJ2-1
CASSEQAGSQKFF
TGCGCCAGCAGTGAACAAGCGGGTTCTCAGAAGTTCTTC
>TRBV30|NA|NA|TRBJ1-2
CAWSVPGPYGYTF
TGTGCCTGGAGTGTACCTGGTCCCTATGGCTACACCTTC
>TRBV18|NA|once|TRBJ1-1
CASSPQGSMNTEAFF
TGTGCCAGCTCACCGCAGGGAAGTATGAACACTGAAGCTTTCTTT
>TRBV7-9|TRBD1|NA|TRBJ2-5
CASSWGTGLAWAQETQYF
TGTGCCAGCAGCTGGGGGACAGGGCTAGCGTGGGCCCAAGAGACCCAGTACTTC
>TRBV7-2|TRBD2|NA|TRBJ2-5
CASSSRLAGRETQYF
TGTGCCAGCAGCTCCCGACTAGCCGGTAGGGAGACCCAGTACTTC
>TRBV28|NA|NA|TRBJ2-5
CASRPTVEETQYF
TGTGCCAGCAGGCCGACTGTGGAAGAGACCCAGTACTTC
>TRBV6-5|NA|NA|TRBJ1-5
CASSYDGVRPQHF
TGTGCCAGCAGTTACGATGGGGTTAGGCCCCAGCATTTT
>TRBV28|NA|NA|TRBJ1-1
CASRRRLMNTEAFF
TGTGCCAGCCGAAGACGGCTAATGAACACTGAAGCTTTCTTT
>TRBV28|NA|NA|TRBJ1-2
CASSSSTPTGKANYGYTF
TGTGCCAGCAGTTCCTCTACTCCGACCGGGAAAGCTAACTATGGCTACACCTTC
>TRBV28|NA|NA|TRBJ2-2
CASSLLSGELFF
TGTGCCAGCAGTTTATTGTCCGGGGAGCTGTTTTTT
>TRBV6-5|TRBD1|NA|TRBJ1-1
CASSPHDRVAEAFF
TGTGCCAGCAGTCCCCACGACAGGGTAGCAGAAGCTTTCTTT
>TRBV2|NA|once|TRBJ2-5
CATDQISLGSRETQYF
TGTGCCACCGACCAGATTAGCTTAGGCAGTCGGGAGACCCAGTACTTC